This is a list of T cell receptor beta chains from one sample in a study of identical twins. TCRdb processed the 5' RACE reads anew with MiXCR; each CDR3 protein has one entry. The sample consists of under 500,000 distinct CDR3 sequences, more than 13% of them appearing once. These sequences were also reported in another study, on yellow fever vaccine responses in identical twins.

Sequenced material: CD4+ T cells sorted from blood. These receptors all come from a woman between 18 and 29 years old in good health. Each CDR3 is given with its conserved first and last residue. Fields, in order: V gene, clone size, D gene, J gene, CDR3 protein, CDR3 DNA. The D gene is left open where the match is weak. Clone size is shown for a subset of rows, as once, few, many or a class of expanded clone.

>TRBV28|many|TRBD2|TRBJ2-3
CASSFPAPGLAGGPVTDTQYF
TGTGCCAGCAGTTTCCCCGCTCCGGGACTAGCGGGAGGGCCCGTCACAGATACGCAGTATTTT
>TRBV29-1|.|.|TRBJ2-1
CSVEIWVSSYNEQFF
TGCAGCGTTGAAATCTGGGTTAGCTCCTACAATGAGCAGTTCTTC
>TRBV5-6|many|TRBD2|TRBJ2-3
CASSLLRGGTDTQYF
TGTGCCAGCAGCTTGCTGCGGGGGGGCACAGATACGCAGTATTTT
>TRBV5-1|.|TRBD2|TRBJ2-5
CASSLGRTSAGETQYF
TGCGCCAGCAGCTTGGGCCGGACTAGCGCGGGTGAGACCCAGTACTTC
>TRBV3-1|.|.|TRBJ2-5
CASSQATGKGTQYF
TGTGCCAGCAGCCAAGCCACAGGGAAGGGGACCCAGTACTTC
>TRBV12-3/TRBV12-4|few|.|TRBJ1-2
CASSFWQAYGYTF
TGTGCCAGCAGTTTCTGGCAGGCCTATGGCTACACCTTC
>TRBV5-5|.|.|TRBJ1-2
CASSLVERSDYGYTF
TGTGCCAGCAGCCTGGTGGAGAGGTCCGACTATGGCTACACCTTC
>TRBV7-6|few|TRBD1|TRBJ2-7
CASSRGGAYYEQYF
TGTGCCAGCAGCAGAGGGGGCGCGTATTACGAGCAGTACTTC
>TRBV20-1|few|TRBD2|TRBJ2-5
CSAINAGLAGGQETQYF
TGCAGTGCGATCAACGCTGGGCTAGCGGGGGGACAAGAGACCCAGTACTTC
>TRBV5-1|.|TRBD2|TRBJ2-3
CASSLMASGSTDTQYF
TGCGCCAGCAGCTTGATGGCTAGCGGGAGCACAGATACGCAGTATTTT
>TRBV20-1|many|TRBD1|TRBJ1-3
CSARGTGGSGNTIYF
TGCAGTGCTAGAGGGACAGGGGGCTCTGGAAACACCATATATTTT
>TRBV11-1|.|TRBD2|TRBJ2-3
CASSLPRLAERGTQYF
TGTGCCAGCAGCTTACCTAGACTAGCTGAGCGGGGGACGCAGTATTTT
>TRBV6-2/TRBV6-3|.|TRBD2|TRBJ2-1
CAGSRGTSGSYNEQFF
TGTGCCGGGTCCCGGGGGACTAGCGGGAGTTACAATGAGCAGTTCTTC
>TRBV12-3/TRBV12-4|few|TRBD2|TRBJ2-5
CASSGSGGVQETQYF
TGTGCCAGCAGTGGCAGCGGGGGGGTTCAAGAGACCCAGTACTTC
>TRBV6-1|few|TRBD1|TRBJ1-1
CATQTGQGHTEAFF
TGTGCCACGCAAACGGGACAGGGGCATACTGAAGCTTTCTTT
>TRBV27|many|.|TRBJ2-4
CASSLGAQSGNIQYF
TGTGCCAGCAGTTTGGGGGCGCAGTCCGGAAACATTCAGTACTTC
>TRBV3-1|.|TRBD2|TRBJ2-7
CASSRSGVEQYF
TGTGCCAGCAGCCGGAGCGGGGTGGAGCAGTACTTC
>TRBV12-3/TRBV12-4|few|.|TRBJ1-6
CASSPGGYYNSPLHF
TGTGCCAGCAGTCCCGGGGGCTACTATAATTCACCCCTCCACTTT
>TRBV5-5|few|TRBD2|TRBJ2-3
CASSPITSGVGTDTQYF
TGTGCCAGCAGCCCGATAACTAGCGGGGTGGGCACAGATACGCAGTATTTT
>TRBV6-1|.|.|TRBJ2-3
CASRRYPTDTQYF
TGTGCCAGCAGGAGATACCCCACGGATACGCAGTATTTT
>TRBV28|many|TRBD1|TRBJ2-4
CAVRQGNIQYF
TGTGCCGTTCGACAGGGAAACATTCAGTACTTC
>TRBV28|.|.|TRBJ1-6
CASNQNSPLHF
TGTGCCAGCAATCAAAATTCACCCCTCCACTTT
>TRBV28|few|TRBD1|TRBJ2-2
CASSLHPGGSGELFF
TGTGCCAGCAGTCTCCACCCAGGGGGATCCGGGGAGCTGTTTTTT
>TRBV7-2|.|.|TRBJ2-7
CASGTRGGYEQYF
TGTGCCAGCGGGACTCGAGGGGGTTACGAGCAGTACTTC
>TRBV2|.|.|TRBJ2-3
CASSDWGRAADTQYF
TGTGCCAGCAGTGATTGGGGCCGCGCGGCAGATACGCAGTATTTT
>TRBV29-1|.|TRBD2|TRBJ2-1
CSVEGVGTSRMSGNEQFF
TGCAGCGTTGAAGGGGTAGGGACTAGCAGGATGTCCGGCAATGAGCAGTTCTTC
>TRBV5-1|few|TRBD1|TRBJ2-3
CASSQTGWGPDTQYF
TGCGCCAGCAGCCAGACAGGGTGGGGCCCAGATACGCAGTATTTT
>TRBV7-2|many|.|TRBJ2-7
CASSRGLRYEQYF
TGTGCCAGCAGCCGGGGCCTTCGCTACGAGCAGTACTTC
>TRBV29-1|many|TRBD2|TRBJ2-3
CSVAAGVPDTQYF
TGCAGCGTTGCTGCGGGAGTACCAGATACGCAGTATTTT
>TRBV11-2|many|TRBD1|TRBJ2-3
CASSSPGTGDATRTDTQYF
TGTGCCAGCAGCTCTCCCGGGACAGGGGATGCCACACGCACAGATACGCAGTATTTT
>TRBV7-3|few|.|TRBJ1-6
CASSFLGSRNSPLHF
TGTGCCAGCAGCTTTTTGGGGTCACGGAATTCACCCCTCCACTTT
>TRBV19|few|.|TRBJ1-1
CASSQFGGAEAFF
TGTGCCAGTAGTCAGTTCGGAGGGGCTGAAGCTTTCTTT
>TRBV12-3/TRBV12-4|few|.|TRBJ2-3
CASSFARVLTSQYF
TGTGCCAGCAGTTTCGCCAGGGTCTTGACTTCGCAGTATTTT
>TRBV25-1|many|.|TRBJ2-7
CASSEYRGRYEQYF
TGTGCCAGCAGTGAATATAGGGGTCGCTACGAGCAGTACTTC
>TRBV7-9|many|.|TRBJ2-6
CASSLRPGPSGANVLTF
TGTGCCAGCAGCTTGAGACCAGGGCCATCTGGGGCCAACGTCCTGACTTTC
>TRBV7-3|many|.|TRBJ1-1
CASSTDMNTEAFF
TGTGCCAGCTCCACGGACATGAACACTGAAGCTTTCTTT
>TRBV20-1|.|.|TRBJ2-3
CSAPMGTQYF
TGCAGTGCTCCGATGGGTACGCAGTATTTT
>TRBV12-3/TRBV12-4|few|.|TRBJ2-2
CASRPSGLNTGELFF
TGTGCCAGCAGACCGTCAGGACTTAACACCGGGGAGCTGTTTTTT
>TRBV7-9|.|TRBD1|TRBJ2-2
CASSRTGVPGELFF
TGTGCCAGCAGCCGAACAGGGGTCCCCGGGGAGCTGTTTTTT
>TRBV29-1|few|.|TRBJ2-1
CSVPPSARANEQFF
TGCAGCGTTCCACCTAGCGCGCGGGCCAATGAGCAGTTCTTC
>TRBV6-6|.|.|TRBJ2-5
CASSYLGPETQYF
TGTGCCAGCAGTTACCTGGGTCCAGAGACCCAGTACTTC
>TRBV30|few|TRBD1|TRBJ2-7
CAWRTQGAYEQYF
TGTGCCTGGAGGACCCAGGGGGCGTACGAGCAGTACTTC
>TRBV12-3/TRBV12-4|.|TRBD2|TRBJ2-3
CASRTGLATTDTQYF
TGTGCCAGCAGGACAGGACTAGCTACCACAGATACGCAGTATTTT
>TRBV10-2|many|.|TRBJ2-1
CASSESKRNEQFF
TGCGCCAGCAGTGAGTCAAAGAGGAATGAGCAGTTCTTC